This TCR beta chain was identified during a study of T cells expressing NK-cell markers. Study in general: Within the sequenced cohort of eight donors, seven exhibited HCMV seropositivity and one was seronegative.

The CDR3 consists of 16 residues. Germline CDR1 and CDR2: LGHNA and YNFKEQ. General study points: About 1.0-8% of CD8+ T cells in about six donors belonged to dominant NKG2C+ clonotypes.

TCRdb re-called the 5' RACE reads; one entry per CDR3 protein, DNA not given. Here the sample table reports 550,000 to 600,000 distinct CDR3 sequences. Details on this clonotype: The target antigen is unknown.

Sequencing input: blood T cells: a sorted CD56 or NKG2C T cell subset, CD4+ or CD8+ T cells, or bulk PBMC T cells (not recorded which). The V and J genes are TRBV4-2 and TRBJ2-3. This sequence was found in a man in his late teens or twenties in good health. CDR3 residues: CASSQETGASTDTQYF.